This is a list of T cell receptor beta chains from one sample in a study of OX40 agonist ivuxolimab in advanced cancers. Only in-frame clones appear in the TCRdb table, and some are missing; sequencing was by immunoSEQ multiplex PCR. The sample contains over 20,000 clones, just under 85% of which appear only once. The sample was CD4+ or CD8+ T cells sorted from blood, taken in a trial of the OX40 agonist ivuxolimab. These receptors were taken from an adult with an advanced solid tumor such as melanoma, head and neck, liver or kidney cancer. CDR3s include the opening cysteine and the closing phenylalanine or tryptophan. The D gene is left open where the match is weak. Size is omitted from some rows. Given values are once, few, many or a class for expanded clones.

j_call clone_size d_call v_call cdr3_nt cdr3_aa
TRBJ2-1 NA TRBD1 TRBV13 TGTGCCAGCAGCTTAGGCCAGGGGGCCTCGAAAGAGCAGTTCTTC CASSLGQGASKEQFF
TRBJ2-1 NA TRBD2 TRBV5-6 TGTGCCAGCAGTCTCCCGGGGGTTGCCCTAGCGGGAGGAAATAATGAGCAGTTCTTC CASSLPGVALAGGNNEQFF
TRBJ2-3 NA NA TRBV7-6 TGTGCCAGCAGCTCCAGGAGCGGCTCAGATACGCAGTATTTT CASSSRSGSDTQYF
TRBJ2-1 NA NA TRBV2 TGTGCCAGCACCCCCCCTACGGTTGAGCAGTTCTTC CASTPPTVEQFF
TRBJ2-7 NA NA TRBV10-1 TGCGCCAGCAGTGACAGGGGCAGCTCCTACGAGCAGTACTTC CASSDRGSSYEQYF
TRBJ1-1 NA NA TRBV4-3 TGCGCCAGCAGCCAAGGACGGCACATGAACACTGAAGCTTTCTTT CASSQGRHMNTEAFF
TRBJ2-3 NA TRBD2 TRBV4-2 TGTGCCAGCAGCCAGACCAGCGGGACCTCTAGCACAGATACGCAGTATTTT CASSQTSGTSSTDTQYF
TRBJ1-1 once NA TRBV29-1 TGCAGCGTTGGGGGTATTAATGAAGCTTTCTTT CSVGGINEAFF
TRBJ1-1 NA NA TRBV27 NA CASSSSTGLVNTEAFF
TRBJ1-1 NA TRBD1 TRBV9 TGTGCCAGCAGCGTAGAACGGACGCCGGGACAGGAAGCTTTCTTT CASSVERTPGQEAFF
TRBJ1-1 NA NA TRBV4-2 TGTGCCAGCAGCCAAGGGGTAATAGCTGAAGCTTTCTTT CASSQGVIAEAFF
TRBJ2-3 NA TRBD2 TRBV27 TGTGCCAGCAGTGCGATTAGCGGGAGTATAGTAGATACGCAGTATTTT CASSAISGSIVDTQYF
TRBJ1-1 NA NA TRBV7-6 TGTGCCAGCAGTTATTCCCCGTCCCTGAACACTGAAGCTTTCTTT CASSYSPSLNTEAFF
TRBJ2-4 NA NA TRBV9 TGTGCCAGCAGCGTAGTTGATGGGGGCTCGGACATTCAGTACTTC CASSVVDGGSDIQYF
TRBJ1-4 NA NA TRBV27 TGTGCCAGCAGTTACGACTCCCGGGATGAAAAACTGTTTTTT CASSYDSRDEKLFF
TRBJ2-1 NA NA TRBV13 TGTGCCAGCAGCTCAGACTTCAATGAGCAGTTCTTC CASSSDFNEQFF
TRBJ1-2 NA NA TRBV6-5 TGTGCCAGCAGTTACGGGGATTTGGGCTATGGCTACACCTTC CASSYGDLGYGYTF
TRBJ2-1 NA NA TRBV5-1 TGCGCCAGCAGCTTGGCCTCGGGGGTCTCCTACAATGAGCAGTTCTTC CASSLASGVSYNEQFF
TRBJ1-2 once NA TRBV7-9 TGTGCCAGCAGCCCTCCGGGCTCTAACTATGGCTACACCTTC CASSPPGSNYGYTF
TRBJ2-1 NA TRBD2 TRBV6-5 TGTGCCAGCAGTTACGTAGCGGGAGGGGGATACAATGAGCAGTTCTTC CASSYVAGGGYNEQFF
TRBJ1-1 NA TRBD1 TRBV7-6 TGTGCCAGCAGCCCCGGGACAGGTGGGGCAGAAGCTTTCTTT CASSPGTGGAEAFF
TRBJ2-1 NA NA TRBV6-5 TGTGCCAGCAGGGGGGTCGGGGGCGCAGACAATGAGCAGTTCTTC CASRGVGGADNEQFF
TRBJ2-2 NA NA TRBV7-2 TGTGCCAGCAGCCCCCACACCGGGGAGCTGTTTTTT CASSPHTGELFF
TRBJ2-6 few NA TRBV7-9 TGCGCCAGCAGCCAGGCTGGGGGCTCTGGGGCCAACGTCCTGACTTTC CASSQAGGSGANVLTF
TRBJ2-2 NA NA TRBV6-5 TGTGCCAGCAGTTACAGGGGGGATAACACCGGGGAGCTGTTTTTT CASSYRGDNTGELFF
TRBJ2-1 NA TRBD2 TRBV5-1 TGCGCCAGCAGCTGGACTAGCGGGAGTACCTACAATGAGCAGTTCTTC CASSWTSGSTYNEQFF
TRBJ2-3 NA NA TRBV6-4 TGTGCCAGCAGTGACGGGACAGATACGCAGTATTTT CASSDGTDTQYF
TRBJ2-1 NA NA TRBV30 TGTGCCTGGAGCGCCTCCGATGAGCAGTTCTTC CAWSASDEQFF
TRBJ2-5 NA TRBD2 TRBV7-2 TGTGCCAGCAGCTTACAACGGGAGGAAGAGACCCAGTACTTC CASSLQREEETQYF
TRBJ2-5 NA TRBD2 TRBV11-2 TGTGCCAGCAGCTTGCTAGCGGGAGAGCGATCCGAGACCCAGTACTTC CASSLLAGERSETQYF
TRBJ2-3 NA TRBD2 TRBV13 TGTGCCAGCAGCGTCCGGACAAGCGGGGGTCGAGCGGATACGCAGTATTTT CASSVRTSGGRADTQYF
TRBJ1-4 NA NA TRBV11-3 TGTGCCAGCAGCTTAGATCGGGGGCAGGCAACTAATGAAAAACTGTTTTTT CASSLDRGQATNEKLFF
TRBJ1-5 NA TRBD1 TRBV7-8 TGTGCCAGCAGCTTTGCTCGGACAGGGGAATATAGCAATCAGCCCCAGCATTTT CASSFARTGEYSNQPQHF
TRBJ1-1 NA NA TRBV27 TGTGCCAGCAGTTTATCGGCGGGCGTAGGCACTGAAGCTTTCTTT CASSLSAGVGTEAFF
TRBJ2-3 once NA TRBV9 TGTGCCAGCAGCGTATGGGGAGATACGCAGTATTTT CASSVWGDTQYF
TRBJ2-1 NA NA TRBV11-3 TGTGCCAGCAGCTTGGTAGCATGGGGTGGACCTTACAATGAGCAGTTCTTC CASSLVAWGGPYNEQFF
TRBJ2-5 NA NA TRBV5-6 TGTGCCAGCAGTCTGCTCCAGACCCAGTACTTC CASSLLQTQYF
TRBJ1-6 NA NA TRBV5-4 TGTGCCAGCAGCTTGTACAGCTCCTATAATTCACCCCTCCACTTT CASSLYSSYNSPLHF
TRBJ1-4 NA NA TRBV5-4 TGTGCCAGCAGCTTAATGGGGGAAACTAATGAAAAACTGTTTTTT CASSLMGETNEKLFF